This T cell receptor beta chain was profiled in a study of cytomegalovirus exposure and HLA in healthy donors. Regarding the study as a whole: There were a few CMV-associated chains whose specificity for CMV antigens was confirmed in vitro. The authors enumerated 150 to 200 TCR beta chains as linked to cytomegalovirus.

TCRdb's copy holds only in-frame clones and misses some; the assay was immunoSEQ multiplex PCR. The table shows a few hundred thousand clones, with almost 90% occurring only once. On this clone itself: Its antigen is not identified.

Germline lookup yields CDR1 MNHEY and CDR2 SMNVEV (reference sequence). Germline trimming cut 5 bases from V and 5 bases from J; bases unmatched to any gene: 18. The length of the CDR3 is 17 residues. The sequenced sample was PBMCs. The clonotype comes from a young woman in good health and CMV-seronegative. The V call is TRBV27, the J call TRBJ2-7, with 7 bases lining up with TRBD1. CDR3 coding DNA: TGTGCCAGCAGTCTAACTGAACAGGGCCCGAGGGGGCACGAGCAGTACTTC. This sequence encodes CASSLTEQGPRGHEQYF.